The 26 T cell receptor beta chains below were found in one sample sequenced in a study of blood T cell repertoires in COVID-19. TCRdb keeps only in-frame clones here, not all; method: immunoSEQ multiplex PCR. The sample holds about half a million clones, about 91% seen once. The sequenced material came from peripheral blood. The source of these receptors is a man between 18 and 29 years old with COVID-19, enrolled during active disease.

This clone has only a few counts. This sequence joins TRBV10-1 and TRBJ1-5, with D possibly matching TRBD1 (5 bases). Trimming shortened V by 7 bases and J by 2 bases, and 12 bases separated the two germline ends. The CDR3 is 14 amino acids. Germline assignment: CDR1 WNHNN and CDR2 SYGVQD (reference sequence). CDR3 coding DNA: TGCGCCAGCAATCAGGGTGATGGCAATCAGCCCCAGCATTTT. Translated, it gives CASNQGDGNQPQHF.

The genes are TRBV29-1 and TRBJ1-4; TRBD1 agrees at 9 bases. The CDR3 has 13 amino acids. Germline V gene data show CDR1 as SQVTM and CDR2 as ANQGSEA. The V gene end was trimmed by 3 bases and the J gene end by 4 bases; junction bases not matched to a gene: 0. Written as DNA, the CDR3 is TGCAGCGTTGAGGACAGGGGTAATGAAAAACTGTTTTTT. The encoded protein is CSVEDRGNEKLFF.

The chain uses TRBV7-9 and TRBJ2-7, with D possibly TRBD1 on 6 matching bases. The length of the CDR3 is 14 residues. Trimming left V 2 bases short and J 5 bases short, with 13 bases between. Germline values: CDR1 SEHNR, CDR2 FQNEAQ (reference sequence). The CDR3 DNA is TGTGCCAGCAGCTTATATTCAGGGACACACGAGCAGTACTTC. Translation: CASSLYSGTHEQYF.

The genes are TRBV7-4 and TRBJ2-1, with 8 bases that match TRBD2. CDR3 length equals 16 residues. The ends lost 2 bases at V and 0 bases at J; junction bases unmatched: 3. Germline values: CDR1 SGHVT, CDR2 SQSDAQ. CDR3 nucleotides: TGTGCCAGCAGCTTACACGGGACTAGCTCCTACAATGAGCAGTTCTTC. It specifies CASSLHGTSSYNEQFF.

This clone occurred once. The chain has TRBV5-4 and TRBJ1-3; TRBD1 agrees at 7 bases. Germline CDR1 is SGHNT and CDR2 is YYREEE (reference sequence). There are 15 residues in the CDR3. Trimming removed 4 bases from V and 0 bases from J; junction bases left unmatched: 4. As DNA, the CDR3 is TGTGCCAGCAGCCCCGACAGGGTCTCTGGAAACACCATATATTTT. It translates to CASSPDRVSGNTIYF.

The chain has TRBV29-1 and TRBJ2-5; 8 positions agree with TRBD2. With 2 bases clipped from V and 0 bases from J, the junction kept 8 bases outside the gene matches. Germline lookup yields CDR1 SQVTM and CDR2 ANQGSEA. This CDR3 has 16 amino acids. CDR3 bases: TGCAGCGTTGAACGGGCTAGCGGGTTAGACCAAGAGACCCAGTACTTC. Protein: CSVERASGLDQETQYF.

This CDR3 reads CASRSDRTDTQYF. The CDR3 coding sequence is TGTGCCAGCAGAAGCGACCGTACAGATACGCAGTATTTT. The chain carries TRBV2 and TRBJ2-3, with D uncertain. The CDR3 is 13 residues long. Germline-derived CDR1 and CDR2 are SNHLY and FYNNEI. Trimming took 6 bases from V and 3 from J, leaving 10 bases between them.

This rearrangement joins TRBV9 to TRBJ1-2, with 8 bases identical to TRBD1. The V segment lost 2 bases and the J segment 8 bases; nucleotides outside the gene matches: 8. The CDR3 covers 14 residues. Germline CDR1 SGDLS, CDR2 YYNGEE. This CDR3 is CASSVDRGLGGYTF. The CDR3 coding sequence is TGTGCCAGCAGCGTCGACAGGGGTTTGGGGGGCTACACCTTC.

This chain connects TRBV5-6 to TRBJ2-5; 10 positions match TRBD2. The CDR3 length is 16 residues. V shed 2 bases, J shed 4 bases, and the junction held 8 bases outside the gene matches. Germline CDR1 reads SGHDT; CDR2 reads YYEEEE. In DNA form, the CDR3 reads TGTGCCAGCAGCTTTGGTCTAGCGGGGGAAGGAGAGACCCAGTACTTC. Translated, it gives CASSFGLAGEGETQYF.

CDR3: CASSLRTGNFGSEAFF. In DNA, the CDR3 is TGTGCCAGCAGTTTAAGGACAGGGAACTTTGGCTCTGAAGCTTTCTTT. V is TRBV27 and J is TRBJ1-1, with 8 bases fitting TRBD1. Unmatched junction bases numbered 11, after V lost 2 bases and J lost 6 bases. The CDR3 sequence is 16 residues long. Germline loops: CDR1 MNHEY, CDR2 SMNVEV (reference sequence).

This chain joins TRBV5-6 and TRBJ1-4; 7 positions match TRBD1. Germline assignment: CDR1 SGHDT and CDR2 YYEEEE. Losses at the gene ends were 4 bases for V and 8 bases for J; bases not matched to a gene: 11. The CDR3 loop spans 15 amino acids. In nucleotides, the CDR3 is TGTGCCAGCAGCGTAACTACAGGGGTGCGGGAAAAACTGTTTTTT. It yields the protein CASSVTTGVREKLFF.

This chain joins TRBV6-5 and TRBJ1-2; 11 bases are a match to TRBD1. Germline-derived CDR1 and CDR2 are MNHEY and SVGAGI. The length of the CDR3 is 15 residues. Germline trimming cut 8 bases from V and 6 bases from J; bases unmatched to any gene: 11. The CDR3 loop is CASRGGLDRGHGYTF. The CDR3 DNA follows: TGTGCCAGCCGAGGTGGTTTGGACAGGGGGCATGGCTACACCTTC.

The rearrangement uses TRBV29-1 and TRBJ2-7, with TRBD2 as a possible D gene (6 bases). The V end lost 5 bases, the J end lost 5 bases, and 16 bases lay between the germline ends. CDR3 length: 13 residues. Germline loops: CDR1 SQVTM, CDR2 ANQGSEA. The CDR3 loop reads CSVSGLLGNEQYF. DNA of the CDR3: TGCAGCGTTTCGGGACTTTTAGGGAACGAGCAGTACTTC.

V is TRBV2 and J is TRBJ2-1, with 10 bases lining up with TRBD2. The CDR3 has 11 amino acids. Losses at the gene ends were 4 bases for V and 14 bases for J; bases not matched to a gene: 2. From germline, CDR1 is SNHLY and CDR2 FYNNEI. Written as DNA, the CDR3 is TGTGCCAGCAGTGTGAGCGGGAGGGAGTTCTTC. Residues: CASSVSGREFF.

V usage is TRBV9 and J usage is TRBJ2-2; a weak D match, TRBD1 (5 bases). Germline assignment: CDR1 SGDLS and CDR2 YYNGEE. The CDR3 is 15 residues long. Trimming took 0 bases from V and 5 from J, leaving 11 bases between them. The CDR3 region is CASSVETGRTGELFF. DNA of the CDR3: TGTGCCAGCAGCGTAGAAACAGGTCGGACCGGGGAGCTGTTTTTT.

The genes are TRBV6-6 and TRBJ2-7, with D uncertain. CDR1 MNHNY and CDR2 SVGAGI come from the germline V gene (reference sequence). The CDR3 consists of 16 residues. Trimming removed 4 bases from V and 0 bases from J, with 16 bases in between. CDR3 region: CASSSPPRMSSYEQYF. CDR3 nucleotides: TGTGCCAGCAGTTCACCTCCCCGCATGAGCTCCTACGAGCAGTACTTC.

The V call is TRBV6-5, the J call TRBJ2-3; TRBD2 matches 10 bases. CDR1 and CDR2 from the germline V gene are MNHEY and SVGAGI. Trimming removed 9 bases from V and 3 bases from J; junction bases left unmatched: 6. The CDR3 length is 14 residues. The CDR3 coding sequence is TGTGCCAGTAAGCGGGAGGGCCGTACAGATACGCAGTATTTT. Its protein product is CASKREGRTDTQYF.

As DNA, the CDR3 is TGTGCCAGCAAAGCAGGCGAGACCCAGTACTTC. The encoded protein is CASKAGETQYF. The chain links TRBV6-1 to TRBJ2-5, with unresolved D. The CDR3 totals 11 residues. Germline lookup yields CDR1 MNHNS and CDR2 SASEGT. Trimming shortened V by 7 bases and J by 5 bases, and 8 bases separated the two germline ends.

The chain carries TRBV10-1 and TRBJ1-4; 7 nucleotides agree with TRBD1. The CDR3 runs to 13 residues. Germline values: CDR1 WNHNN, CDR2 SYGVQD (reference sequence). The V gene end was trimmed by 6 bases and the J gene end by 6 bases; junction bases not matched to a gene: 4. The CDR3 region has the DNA TGCGCCAGCAGCGGGACAGATCATGAAAAACTGTTTTTT. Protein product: CASSGTDHEKLFF.

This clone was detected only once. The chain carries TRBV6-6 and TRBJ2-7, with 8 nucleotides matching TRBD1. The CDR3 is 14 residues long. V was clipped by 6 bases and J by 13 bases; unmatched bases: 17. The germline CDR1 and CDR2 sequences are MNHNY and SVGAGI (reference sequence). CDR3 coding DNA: TGTGCCAGCAGCCACGGGCAAGACAGGGGCTCGCCTTACTTC. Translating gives CASSHGQDRGSPYF.

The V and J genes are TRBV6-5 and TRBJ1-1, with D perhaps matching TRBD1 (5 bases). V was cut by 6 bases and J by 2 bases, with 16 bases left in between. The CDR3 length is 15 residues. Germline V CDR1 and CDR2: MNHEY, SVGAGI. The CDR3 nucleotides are TGTGCCAGCAGCCGGGACTTCGGGACCAACACTGAAGCTTTCTTT. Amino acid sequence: CASSRDFGTNTEAFF.

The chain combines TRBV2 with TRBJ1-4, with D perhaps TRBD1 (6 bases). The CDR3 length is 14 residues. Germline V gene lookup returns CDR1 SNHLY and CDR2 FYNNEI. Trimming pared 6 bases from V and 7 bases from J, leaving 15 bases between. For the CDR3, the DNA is TGTGCCAGCAGCCTGGGGCGGGGGCCTGAAAAACTGTTTTTT. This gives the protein CASSLGRGPEKLFF.

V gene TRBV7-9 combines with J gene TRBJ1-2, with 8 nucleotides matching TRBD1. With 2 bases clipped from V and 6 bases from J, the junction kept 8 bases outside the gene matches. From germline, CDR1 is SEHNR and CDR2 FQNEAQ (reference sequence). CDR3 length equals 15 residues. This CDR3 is CASSLPGQERDGYTF. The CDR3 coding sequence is TGTGCCAGCAGCTTACCGGGACAGGAGCGTGATGGCTACACCTTC.

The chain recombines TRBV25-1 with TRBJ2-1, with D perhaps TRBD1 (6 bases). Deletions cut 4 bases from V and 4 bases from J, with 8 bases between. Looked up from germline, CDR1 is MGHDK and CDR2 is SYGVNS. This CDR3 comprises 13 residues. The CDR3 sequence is CASSGTGYNEQFF. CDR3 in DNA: TGTGCCAGCAGTGGAACAGGGTACAATGAGCAGTTCTTC. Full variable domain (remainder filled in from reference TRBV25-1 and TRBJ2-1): EADIYQTPRYLVIGTGKKITLECSQTMGHDKMYWYQQDPGMELHLIHYSYGVNSTEKGDLSSESTVSRIRTEHFPLTLESARPSHTSQYLCASSGTGYNEQFFGPGTRLTVL.

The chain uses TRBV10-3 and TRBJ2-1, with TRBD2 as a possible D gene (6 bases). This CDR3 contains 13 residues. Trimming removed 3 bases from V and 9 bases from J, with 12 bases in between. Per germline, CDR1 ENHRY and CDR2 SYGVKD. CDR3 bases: TGTGCCATCAGTGAAGGTTTAGCGGTTGAGCAGTTCTTC. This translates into CAISEGLAVEQFF.

CDR3 sequence reads: CASSLVEDTEAFF. In DNA form, the CDR3 reads TGTGCCAGCAGTTTAGTGGAGGACACTGAAGCTTTCTTT. This chain joins TRBV12-3 or TRBV12-4 and TRBJ1-1, with unresolved D. Between the trimmed V and J ends, which lost 1 base and 3 bases, there was a span of 6 bases. CDR3 length: 13 residues.